This T cell receptor (beta chain) was captured by sequencing in a study of blood T cell repertoires in COVID-19. Study-level background: Specimens from acute and convalescent COVID-19 originated in the United States, Italy and Spain. The analysed material was cDNA or gDNA that came from T cells, B-cell-depleted T cells, or PBMCs.

Original processing methods: Estimation of nucleated cell counts relied on the amplification of reference gene primers. Here immunoSEQ multiplex PCR was the method, and the copy in TCRdb shows in-frame clones only, minus some. For V, J and clone size, that table is used; D and trimming come from the DNA. The sample comprises roughly 22,000 clones, around 86% of which are singletons, and about 8.1% rests with the top ten. The ends lost 6 bases at V and 7 bases at J; junction bases unmatched: 10. Germline V lookup: CDR1 SGHTA, CDR2 FQGNSA. This CDR3 is built from 16 residues. The sequence came from a human donor in a cohort sampled during active COVID-19. The chain couples TRBV7-2 to TRBJ2-1; 12 bases map to TRBD2. The specimen sequenced was peripheral blood. Written as DNA, the CDR3 is TGTGCCAGCAGGACCCCTAGCGGGGGGGCCGGTAATGAGCAGTTCTTC. It codes for CASRTPSGGAGNEQFF.